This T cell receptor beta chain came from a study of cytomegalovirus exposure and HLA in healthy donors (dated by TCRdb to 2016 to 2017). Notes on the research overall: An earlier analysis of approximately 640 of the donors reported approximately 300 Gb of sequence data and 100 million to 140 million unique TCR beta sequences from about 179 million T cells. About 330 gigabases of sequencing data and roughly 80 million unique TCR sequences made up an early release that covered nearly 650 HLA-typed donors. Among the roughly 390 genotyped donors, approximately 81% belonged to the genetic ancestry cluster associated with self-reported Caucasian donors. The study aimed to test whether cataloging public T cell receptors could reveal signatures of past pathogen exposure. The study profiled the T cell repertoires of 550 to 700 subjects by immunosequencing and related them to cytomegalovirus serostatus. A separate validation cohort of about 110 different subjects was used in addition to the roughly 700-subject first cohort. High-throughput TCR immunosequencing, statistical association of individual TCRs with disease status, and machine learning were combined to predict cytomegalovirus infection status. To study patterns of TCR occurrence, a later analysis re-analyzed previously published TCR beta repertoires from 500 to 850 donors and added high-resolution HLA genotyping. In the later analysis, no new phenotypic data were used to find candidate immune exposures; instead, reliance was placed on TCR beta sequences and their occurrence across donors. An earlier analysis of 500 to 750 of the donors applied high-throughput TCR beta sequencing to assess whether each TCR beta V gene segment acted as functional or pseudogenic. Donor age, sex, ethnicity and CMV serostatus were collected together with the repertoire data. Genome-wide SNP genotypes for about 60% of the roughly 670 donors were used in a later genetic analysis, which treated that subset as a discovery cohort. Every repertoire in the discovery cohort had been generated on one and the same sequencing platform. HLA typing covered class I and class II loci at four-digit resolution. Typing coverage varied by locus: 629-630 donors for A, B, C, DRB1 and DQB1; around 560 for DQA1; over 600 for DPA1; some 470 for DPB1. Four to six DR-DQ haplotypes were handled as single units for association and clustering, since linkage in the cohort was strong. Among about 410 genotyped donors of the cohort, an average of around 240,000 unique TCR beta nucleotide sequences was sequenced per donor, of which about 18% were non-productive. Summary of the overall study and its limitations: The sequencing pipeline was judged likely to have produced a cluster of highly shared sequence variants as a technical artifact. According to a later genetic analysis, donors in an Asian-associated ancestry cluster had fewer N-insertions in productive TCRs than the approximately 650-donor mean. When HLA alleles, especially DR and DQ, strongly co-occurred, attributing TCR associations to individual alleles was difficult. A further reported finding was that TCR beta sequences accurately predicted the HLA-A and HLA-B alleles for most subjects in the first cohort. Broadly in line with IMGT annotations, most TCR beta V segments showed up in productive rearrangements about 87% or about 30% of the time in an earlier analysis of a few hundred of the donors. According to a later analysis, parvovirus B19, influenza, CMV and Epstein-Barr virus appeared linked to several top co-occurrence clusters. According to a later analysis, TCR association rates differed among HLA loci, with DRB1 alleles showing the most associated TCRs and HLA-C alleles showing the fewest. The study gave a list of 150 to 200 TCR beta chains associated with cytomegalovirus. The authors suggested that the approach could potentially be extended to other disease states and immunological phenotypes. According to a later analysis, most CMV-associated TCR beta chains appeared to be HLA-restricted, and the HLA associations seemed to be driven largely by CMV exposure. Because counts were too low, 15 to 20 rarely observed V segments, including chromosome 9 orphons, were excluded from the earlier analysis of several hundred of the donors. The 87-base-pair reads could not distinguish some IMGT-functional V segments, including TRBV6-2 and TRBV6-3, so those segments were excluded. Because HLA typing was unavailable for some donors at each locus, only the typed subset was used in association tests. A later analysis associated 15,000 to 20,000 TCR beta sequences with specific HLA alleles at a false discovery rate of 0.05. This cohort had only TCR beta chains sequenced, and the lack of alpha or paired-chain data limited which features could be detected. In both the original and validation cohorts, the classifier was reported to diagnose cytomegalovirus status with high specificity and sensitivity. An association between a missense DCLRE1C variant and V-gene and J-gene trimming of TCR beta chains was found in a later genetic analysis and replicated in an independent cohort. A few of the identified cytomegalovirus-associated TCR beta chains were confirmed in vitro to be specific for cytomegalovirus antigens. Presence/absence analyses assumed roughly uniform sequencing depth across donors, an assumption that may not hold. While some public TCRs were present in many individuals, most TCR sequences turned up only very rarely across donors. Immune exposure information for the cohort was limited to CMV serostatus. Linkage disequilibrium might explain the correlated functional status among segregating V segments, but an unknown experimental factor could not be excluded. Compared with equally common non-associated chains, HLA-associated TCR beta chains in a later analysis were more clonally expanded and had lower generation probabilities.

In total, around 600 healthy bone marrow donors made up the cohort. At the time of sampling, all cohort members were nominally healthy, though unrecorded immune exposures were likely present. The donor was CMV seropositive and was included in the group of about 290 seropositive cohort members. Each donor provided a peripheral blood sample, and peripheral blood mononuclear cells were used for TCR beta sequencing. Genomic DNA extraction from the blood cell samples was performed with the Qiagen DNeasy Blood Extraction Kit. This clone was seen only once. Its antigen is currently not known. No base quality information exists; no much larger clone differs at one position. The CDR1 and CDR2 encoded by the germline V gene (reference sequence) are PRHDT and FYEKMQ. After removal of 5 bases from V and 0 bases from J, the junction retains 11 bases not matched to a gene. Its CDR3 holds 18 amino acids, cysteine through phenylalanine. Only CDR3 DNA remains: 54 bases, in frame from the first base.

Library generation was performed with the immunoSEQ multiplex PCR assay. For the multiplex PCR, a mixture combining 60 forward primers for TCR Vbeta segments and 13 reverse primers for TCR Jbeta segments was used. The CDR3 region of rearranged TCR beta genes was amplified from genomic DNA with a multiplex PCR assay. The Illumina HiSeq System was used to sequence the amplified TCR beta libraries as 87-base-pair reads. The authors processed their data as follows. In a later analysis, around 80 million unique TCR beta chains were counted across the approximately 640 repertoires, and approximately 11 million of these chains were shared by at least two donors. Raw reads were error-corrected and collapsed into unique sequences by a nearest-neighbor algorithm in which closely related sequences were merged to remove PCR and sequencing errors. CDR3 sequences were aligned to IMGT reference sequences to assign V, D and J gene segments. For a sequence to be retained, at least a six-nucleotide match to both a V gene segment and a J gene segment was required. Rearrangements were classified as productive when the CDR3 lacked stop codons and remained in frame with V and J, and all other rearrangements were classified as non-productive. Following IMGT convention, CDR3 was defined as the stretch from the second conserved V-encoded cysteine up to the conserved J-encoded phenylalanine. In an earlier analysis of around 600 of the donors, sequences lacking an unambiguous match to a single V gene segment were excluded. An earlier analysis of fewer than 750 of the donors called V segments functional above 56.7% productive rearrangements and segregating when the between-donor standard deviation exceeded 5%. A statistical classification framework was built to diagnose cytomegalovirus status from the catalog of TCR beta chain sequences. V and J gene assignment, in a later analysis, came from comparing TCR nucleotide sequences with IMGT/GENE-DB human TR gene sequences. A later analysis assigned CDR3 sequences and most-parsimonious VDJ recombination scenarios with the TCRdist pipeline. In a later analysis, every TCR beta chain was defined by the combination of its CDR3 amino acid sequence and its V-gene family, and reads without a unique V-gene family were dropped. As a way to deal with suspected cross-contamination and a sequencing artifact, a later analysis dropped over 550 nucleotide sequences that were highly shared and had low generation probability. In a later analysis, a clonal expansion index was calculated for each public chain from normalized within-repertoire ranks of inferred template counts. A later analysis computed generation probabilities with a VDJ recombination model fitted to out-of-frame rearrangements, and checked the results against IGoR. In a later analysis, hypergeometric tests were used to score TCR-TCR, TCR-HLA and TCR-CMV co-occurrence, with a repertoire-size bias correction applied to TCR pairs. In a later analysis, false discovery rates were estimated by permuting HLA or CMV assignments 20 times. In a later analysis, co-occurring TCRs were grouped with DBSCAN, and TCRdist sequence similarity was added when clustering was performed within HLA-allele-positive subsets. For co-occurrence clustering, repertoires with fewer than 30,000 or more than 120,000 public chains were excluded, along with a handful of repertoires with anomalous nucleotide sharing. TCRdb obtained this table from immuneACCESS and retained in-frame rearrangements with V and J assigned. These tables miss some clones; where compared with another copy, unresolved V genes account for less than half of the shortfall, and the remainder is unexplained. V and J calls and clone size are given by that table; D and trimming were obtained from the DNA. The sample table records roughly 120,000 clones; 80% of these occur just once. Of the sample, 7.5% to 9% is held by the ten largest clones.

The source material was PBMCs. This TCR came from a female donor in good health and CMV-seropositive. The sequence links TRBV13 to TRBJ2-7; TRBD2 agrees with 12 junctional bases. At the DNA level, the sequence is TGTGCCAGCAGCCCCAGACCCAGACTAGCGGGGGACTCCTACGAGCAGTACTTC. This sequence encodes CASSPRPRLAGDSYEQYF.